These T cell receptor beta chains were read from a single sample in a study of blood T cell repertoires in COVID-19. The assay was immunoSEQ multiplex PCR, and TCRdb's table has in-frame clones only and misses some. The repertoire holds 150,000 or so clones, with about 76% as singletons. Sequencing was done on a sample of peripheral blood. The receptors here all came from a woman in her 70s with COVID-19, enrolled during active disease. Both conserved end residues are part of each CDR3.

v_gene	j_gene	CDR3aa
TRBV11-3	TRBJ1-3	CASSLDSYSGNTIYF
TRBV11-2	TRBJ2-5	CASSRPGTAIRETQYF
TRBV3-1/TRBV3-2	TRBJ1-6	CASSQGARTLTLHF
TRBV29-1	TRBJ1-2	CSVDRGPSGYTF
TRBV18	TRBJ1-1	CASSLGTGGTEAFF
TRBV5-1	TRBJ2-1	CASSPHSTSGLSSYNEQFF
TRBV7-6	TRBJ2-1	CASSRAWAGGVNEQFF
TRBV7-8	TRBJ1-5	CASSLAQTGAQPQHF
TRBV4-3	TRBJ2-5	CASSQVLSGRETQYF
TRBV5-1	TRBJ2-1	CASSLDRSPYNEQFF
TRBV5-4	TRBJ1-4	CASSFSPEPGTNEKLFF
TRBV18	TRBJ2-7	CASSPGFQGLNEQYF
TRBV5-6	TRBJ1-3	CASTPGAQLFSGNTIYF
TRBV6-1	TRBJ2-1	CASSEVAGGSYNEQFF
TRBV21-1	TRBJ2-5	CASSKLRTGQETQYF
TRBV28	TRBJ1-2	CASSYHRDTGYTF
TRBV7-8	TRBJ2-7	CASSLAIRSGGDEQYF
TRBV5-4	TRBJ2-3	CASCNRDRFTDTQYF
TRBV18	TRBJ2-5	CASSPRDSAFEETQYF
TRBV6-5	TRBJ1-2	CASREGLGDTF
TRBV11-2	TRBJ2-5	CASSPDAGFATQYF
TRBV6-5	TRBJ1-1	CASSSGLVSKNTEAFF
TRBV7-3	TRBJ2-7	CASSLAGTSYEQYF
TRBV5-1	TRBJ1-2	CASSLVAGEGYTF
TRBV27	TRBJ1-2	CASRTTGGTYGYTF
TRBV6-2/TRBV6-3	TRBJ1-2	CASSYEGSYGYTF
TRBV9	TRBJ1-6	CASSVRGGSSNSPLHF
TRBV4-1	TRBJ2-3	CASRQGLAGGKRTDTQYF
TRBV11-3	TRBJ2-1	CASSFDSHAVNEQFF
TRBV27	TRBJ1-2	CASSSAGTGWFYGSGYTF
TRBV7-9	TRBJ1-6	CASSLVVGQGNSPLHF
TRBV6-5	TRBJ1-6	CASSRDRVSSPLHF
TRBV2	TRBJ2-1	CASFLQGASYNEQFF
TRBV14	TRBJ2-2	CASSQAGQGSTGELFF
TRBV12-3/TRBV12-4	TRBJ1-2	CASSSLLRGYTF
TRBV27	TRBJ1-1	CASSPGTVLMNTEAFF
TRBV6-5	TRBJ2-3	CASVPQGITDTQYF
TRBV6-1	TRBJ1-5	CASSDPTGKVGYSNQPQHF
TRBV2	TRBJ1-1	CASSVGRERTEAFF
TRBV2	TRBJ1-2	CASTPGEGFGYTF
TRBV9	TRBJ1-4	CASSPSQTGPSYLFF
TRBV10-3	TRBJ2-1	CAISESAGTSPRSEQFF
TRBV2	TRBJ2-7	CASSFGGTGGGEQYF
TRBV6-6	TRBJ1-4	CASSLRQGANEKLFF